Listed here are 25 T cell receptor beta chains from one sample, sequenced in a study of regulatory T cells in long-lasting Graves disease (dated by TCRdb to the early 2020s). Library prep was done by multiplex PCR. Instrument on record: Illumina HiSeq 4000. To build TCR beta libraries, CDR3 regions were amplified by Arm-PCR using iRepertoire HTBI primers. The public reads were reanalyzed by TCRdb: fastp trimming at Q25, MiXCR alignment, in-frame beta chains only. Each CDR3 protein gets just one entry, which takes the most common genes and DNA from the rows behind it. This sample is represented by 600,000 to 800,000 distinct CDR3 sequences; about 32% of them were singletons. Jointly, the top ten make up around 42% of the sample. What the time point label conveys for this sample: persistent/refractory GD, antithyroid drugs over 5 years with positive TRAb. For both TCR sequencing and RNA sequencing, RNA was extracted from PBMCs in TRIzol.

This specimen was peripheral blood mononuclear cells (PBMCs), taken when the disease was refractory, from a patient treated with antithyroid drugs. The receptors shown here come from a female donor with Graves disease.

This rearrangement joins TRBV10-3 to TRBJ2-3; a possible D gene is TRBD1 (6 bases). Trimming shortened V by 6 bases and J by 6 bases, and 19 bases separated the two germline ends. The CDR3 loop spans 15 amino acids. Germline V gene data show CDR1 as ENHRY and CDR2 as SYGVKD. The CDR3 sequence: CAIRLNPGTPDTQYF. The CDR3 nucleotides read TGTGCCATCAGGCTGAACCCCGGGACACCCGATACGCAGTATTTT.

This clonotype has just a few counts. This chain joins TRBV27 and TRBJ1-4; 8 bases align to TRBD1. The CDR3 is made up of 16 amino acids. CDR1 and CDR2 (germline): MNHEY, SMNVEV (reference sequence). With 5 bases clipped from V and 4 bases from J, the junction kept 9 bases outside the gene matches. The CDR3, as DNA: TGTGCCAGCAGTCCACTTCCGGGACAGGATAATGAAAAACTGTTTTTT. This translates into CASSPLPGQDNEKLFF.

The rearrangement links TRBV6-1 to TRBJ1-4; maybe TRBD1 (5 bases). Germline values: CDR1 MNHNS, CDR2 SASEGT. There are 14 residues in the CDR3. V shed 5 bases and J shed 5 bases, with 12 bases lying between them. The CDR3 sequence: CASSPDKGNEKLFF. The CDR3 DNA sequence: TGTGCCAGCAGTCCCGACAAGGGGAATGAAAAACTGTTTTTT.

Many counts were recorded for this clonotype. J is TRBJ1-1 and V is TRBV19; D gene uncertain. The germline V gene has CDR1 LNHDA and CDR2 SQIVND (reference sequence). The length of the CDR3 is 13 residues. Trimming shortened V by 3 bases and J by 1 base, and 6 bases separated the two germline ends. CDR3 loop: CASSIGPNTEAFF. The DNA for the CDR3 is TGTGCCAGTAGTATCGGGCCGAACACTGAAGCTTTCTTT.

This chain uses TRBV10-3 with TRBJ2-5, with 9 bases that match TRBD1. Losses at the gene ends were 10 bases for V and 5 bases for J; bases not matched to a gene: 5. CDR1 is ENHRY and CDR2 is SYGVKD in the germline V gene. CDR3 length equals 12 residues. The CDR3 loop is CATGQGRETQYF. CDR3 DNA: TGTGCCACGGGACAGGGCAGGGAGACCCAGTACTTC.

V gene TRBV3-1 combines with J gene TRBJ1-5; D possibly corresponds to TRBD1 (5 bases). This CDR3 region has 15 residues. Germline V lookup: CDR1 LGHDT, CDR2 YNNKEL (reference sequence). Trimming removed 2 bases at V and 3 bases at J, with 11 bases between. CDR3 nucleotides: TGTGCCAGCAGCCAAAATCCAGGGAACAATCAGCCCCAGCATTTT. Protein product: CASSQNPGNNQPQHF.

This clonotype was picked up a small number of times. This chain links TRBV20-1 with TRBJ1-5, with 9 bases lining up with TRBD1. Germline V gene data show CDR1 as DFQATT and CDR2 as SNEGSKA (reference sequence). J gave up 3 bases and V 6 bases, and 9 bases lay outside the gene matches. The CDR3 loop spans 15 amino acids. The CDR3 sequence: CSARTGTGINQPQHF. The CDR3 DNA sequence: TGCAGTGCGAGGACCGGGACAGGGATCAATCAGCCCCAGCATTTT.

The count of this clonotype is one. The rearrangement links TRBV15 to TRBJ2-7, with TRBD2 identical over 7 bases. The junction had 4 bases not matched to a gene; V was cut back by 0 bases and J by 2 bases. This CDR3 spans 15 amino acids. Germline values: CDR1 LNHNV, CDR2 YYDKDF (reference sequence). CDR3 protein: CATSRESGKAYEQYF. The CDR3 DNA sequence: TGTGCCACCAGCAGAGAAAGCGGGAAGGCCTACGAGCAGTACTTC.

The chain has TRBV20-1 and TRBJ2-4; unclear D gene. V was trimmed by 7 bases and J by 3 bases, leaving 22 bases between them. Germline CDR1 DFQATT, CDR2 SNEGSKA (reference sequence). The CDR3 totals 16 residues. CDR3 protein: CSGAFGRLHDKNIQYF. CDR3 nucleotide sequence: TGCAGTGGTGCGTTCGGGCGTCTCCATGACAAAAACATTCAGTACTTC.

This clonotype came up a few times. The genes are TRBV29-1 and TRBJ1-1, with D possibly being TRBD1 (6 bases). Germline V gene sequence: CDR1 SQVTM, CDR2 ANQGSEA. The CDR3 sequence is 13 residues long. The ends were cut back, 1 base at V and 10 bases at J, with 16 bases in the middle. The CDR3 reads CSVEVGQGLGAFF. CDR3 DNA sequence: TGCAGCGTTGAAGTAGGGCAGGGGCTCGGAGCTTTCTTT.

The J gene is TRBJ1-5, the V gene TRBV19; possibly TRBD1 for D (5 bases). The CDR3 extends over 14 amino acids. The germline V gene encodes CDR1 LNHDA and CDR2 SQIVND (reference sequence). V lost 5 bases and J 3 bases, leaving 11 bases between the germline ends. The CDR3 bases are TGTGCCAGTAGTCCCTCCGGGGCCAATCAGCCCCAGCATTTT. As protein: CASSPSGANQPQHF. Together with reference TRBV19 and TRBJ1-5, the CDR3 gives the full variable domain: DGGITQSPKYLFRKEGQNVTLSCEQNLNHDAMYWYRQDPGQGLRLIYYSQIVNDFQKGDIAEGYSVSREKKESFPLTVTSAQKNPTAFYLCASSPSGANQPQHFGDGTRLSIL.

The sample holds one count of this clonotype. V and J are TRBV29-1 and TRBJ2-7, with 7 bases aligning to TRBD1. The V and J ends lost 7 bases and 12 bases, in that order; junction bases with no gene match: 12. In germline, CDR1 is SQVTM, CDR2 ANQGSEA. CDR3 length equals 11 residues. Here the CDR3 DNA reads TGCAGCGCCCTATATGACAGGGTTCTGTACTTC. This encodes CSALYDRVLYF.

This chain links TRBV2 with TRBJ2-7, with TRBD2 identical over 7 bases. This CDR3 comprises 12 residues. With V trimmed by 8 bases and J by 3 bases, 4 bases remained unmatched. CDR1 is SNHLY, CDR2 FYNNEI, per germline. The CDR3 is CASSGLYYEQYF. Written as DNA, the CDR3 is TGTGCCAGCTCGGGACTATACTACGAGCAGTACTTC.

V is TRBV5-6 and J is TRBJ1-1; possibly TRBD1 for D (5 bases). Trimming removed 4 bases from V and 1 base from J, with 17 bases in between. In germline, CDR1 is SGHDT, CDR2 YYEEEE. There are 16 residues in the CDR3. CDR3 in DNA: TGTGCCAGCAGCCCGCAAATCCGGGGGTCGAACACTGAAGCTTTCTTT. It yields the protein CASSPQIRGSNTEAFF.

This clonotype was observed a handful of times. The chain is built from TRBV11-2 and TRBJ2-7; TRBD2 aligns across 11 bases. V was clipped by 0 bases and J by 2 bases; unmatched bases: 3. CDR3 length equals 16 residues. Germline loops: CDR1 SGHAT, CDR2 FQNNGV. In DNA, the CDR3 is TGTGCCAGCAGCTTAGAGTCTAGCGGGGGGCCCTACGAGCAGTACTTC. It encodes CASSLESSGGPYEQYF.

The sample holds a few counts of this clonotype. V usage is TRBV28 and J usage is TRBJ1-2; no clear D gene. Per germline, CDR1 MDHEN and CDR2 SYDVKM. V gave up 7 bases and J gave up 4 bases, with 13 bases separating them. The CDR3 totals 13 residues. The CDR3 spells CASMYLRGYGYTF. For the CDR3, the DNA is TGTGCCAGCATGTATCTCCGGGGCTATGGCTACACCTTC.

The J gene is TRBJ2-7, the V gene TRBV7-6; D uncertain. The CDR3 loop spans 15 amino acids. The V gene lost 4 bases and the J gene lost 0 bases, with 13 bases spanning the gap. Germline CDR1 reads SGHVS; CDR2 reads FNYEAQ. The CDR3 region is CASSSTSDASYEQYF. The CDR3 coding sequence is TGTGCCAGCAGCTCTACCTCGGACGCCTCCTACGAGCAGTACTTC.

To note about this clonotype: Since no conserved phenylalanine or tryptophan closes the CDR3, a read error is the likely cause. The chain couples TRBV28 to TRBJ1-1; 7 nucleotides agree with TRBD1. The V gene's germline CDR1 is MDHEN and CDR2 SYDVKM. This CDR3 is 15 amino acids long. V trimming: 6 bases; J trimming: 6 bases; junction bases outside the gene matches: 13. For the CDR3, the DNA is TGTGCCAGCAGAGCACCTGGGACAGCGGGCGCTGAAGCTTTCTCT. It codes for CASRAPGTAGAEAFS.

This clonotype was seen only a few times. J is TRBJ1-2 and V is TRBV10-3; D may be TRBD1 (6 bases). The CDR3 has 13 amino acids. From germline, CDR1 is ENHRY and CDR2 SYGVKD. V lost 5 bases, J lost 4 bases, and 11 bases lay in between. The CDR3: CAISRQASYGYTF. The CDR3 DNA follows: TGTGCCATCAGTAGACAGGCGTCCTATGGCTACACCTTC.

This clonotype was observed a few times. CDR3 in DNA: TGTGCCAGCAGCTTGTCAAGCATGAACACTGAAGCTTTCTTT. Its protein is CASSLSSMNTEAFF. The rearrangement joins TRBV5-4 to TRBJ1-1; no reliable D call. The CDR3 sequence is 14 residues long. Trimming took off 1 base at V and 0 bases at J, with 7 bases between the two ends. Germline CDR1 and CDR2: SGHNT and YYREEE (reference sequence).

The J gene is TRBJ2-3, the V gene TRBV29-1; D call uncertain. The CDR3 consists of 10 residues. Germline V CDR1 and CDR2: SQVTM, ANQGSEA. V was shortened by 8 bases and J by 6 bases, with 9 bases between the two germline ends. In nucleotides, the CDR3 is TGCAGCACTGATCGGGATACGCAGTATTTT. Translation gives CSTDRDTQYF.

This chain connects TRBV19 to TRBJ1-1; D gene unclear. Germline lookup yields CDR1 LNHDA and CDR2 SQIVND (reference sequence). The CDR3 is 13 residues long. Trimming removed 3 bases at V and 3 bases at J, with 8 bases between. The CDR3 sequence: CASSITADTEAFF. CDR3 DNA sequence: TGTGCCAGTAGTATTACTGCAGACACTGAAGCTTTCTTT.

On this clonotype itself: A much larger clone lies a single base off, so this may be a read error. The CDR3 protein is CSASRDYYEQYF. DNA of the CDR3: TGCAGTGCTAGCCGGGACTACTACGAGCAGTACTTC. The chain has TRBV20-1 and TRBJ2-7; 7 bases fit TRBD2. The J segment lost 3 bases and the V segment lost 3 bases, leaving 2 bases of the junction unmatched. Germline V gene sequence: CDR1 DFQATT, CDR2 SNEGSKA (reference sequence). This CDR3 spans 12 amino acids.

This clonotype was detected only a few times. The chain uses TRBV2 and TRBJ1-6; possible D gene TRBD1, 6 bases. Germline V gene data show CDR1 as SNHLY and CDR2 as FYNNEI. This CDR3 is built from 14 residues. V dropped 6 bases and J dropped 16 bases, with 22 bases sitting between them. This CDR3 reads CASSPGTFTLYLHF. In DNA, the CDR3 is TGTGCCAGCAGCCCCGGGACATTTACCCTCTATCTCCACTTT.

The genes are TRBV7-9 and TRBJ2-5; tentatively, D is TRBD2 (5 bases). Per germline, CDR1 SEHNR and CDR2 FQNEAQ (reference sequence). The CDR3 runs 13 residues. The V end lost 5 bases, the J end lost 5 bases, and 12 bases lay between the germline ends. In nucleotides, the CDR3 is TGTGCCAGCAGCGCGACTAAGTGGGAGACCCAGTACTTC. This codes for CASSATKWETQYF.